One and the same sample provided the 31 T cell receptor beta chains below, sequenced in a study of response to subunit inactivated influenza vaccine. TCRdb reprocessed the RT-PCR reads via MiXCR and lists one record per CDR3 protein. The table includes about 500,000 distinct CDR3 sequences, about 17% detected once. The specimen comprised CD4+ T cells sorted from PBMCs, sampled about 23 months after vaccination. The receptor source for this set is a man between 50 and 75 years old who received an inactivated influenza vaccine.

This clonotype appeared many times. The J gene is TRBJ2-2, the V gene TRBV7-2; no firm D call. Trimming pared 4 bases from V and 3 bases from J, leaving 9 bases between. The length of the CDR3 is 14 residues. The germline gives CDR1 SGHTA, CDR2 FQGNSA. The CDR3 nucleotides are TGTGCCAGCAGCTCGTCCCAGGACACCGGGGAGCTGTTTTTT. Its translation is CASSSSQDTGELFF.

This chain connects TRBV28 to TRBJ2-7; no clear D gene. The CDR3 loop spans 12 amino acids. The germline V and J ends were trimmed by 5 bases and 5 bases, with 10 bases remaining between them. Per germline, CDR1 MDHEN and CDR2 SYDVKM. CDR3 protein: CASSPPTDEQYF. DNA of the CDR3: TGTGCCAGCAGTCCTCCGACGGACGAGCAGTACTTC.

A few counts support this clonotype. The DNA of the CDR3 is TGCGCCAGCAGCTTTGGGCGTTCTGGGGCCAACGTCCTGACTTTC. It encodes CASSFGRSGANVLTF. This chain uses TRBV5-1 with TRBJ2-6; D unclear. V was trimmed by 2 bases and J by 1 base, leaving 7 bases between them. CDR1 and CDR2 (germline): SGHRS, YFSETQ. CDR3 size: 15 residues.

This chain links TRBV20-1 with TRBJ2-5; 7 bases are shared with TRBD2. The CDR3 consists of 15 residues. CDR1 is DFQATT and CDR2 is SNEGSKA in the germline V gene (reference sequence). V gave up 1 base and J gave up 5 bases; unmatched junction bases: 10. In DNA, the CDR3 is TGCAGTGCTAGAGGGGTTCGCGGGAGTCTGGAGACCCAGTACTTC. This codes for CSARGVRGSLETQYF.

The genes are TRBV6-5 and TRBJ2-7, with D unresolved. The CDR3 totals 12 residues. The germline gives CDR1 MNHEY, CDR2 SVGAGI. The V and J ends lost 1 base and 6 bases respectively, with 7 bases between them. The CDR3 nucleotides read TGTGCCAGCAGTTACTACGGCCGCGAGCAGTACTTC. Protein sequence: CASSYYGREQYF.

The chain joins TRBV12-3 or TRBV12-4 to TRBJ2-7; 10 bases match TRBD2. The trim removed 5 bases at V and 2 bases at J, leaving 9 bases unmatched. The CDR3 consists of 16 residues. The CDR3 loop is CASSPLAGAGTYEQYF. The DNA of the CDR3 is TGTGCCAGCAGTCCCCTAGCGGGGGCAGGGACCTACGAGCAGTACTTC.

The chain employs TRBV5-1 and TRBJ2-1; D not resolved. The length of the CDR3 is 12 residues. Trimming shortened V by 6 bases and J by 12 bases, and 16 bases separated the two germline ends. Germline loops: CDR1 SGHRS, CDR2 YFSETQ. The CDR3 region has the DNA TGCGCCAGCAAAGGCTCCGGTGTTGTGCAGTTCTTC. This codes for CASKGSGVVQFF.

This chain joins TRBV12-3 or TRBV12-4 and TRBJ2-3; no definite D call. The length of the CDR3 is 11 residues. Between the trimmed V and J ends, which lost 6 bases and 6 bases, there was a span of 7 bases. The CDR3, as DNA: TGTGCCAGCAGCAAGGAGGATACGCAGTATTTT. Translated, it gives CASSKEDTQYF.

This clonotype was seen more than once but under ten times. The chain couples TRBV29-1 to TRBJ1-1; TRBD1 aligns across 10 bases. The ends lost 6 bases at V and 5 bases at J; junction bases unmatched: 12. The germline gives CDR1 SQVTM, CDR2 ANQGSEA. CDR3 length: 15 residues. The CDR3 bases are TGCAGCGTCCCGGGACAGGGGAGTTCGAGGACTGAAGCTTTCTTT. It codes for CSVPGQGSSRTEAFF.

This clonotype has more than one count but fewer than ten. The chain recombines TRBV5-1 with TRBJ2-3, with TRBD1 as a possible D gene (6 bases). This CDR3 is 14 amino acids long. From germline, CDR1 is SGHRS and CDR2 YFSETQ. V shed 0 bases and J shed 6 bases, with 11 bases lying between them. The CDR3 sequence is CASSLAKGDDTQYF. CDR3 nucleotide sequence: TGCGCCAGCAGCTTGGCCAAGGGGGATGATACGCAGTATTTT.

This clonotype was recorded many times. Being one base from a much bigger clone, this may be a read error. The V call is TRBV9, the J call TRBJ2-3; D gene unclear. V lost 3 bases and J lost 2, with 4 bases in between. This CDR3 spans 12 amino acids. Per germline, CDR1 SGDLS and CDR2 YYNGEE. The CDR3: CASSGDTDTQYF. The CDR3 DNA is TGTGCCAGCAGCGGAGACACAGATACGCAGTATTTT.

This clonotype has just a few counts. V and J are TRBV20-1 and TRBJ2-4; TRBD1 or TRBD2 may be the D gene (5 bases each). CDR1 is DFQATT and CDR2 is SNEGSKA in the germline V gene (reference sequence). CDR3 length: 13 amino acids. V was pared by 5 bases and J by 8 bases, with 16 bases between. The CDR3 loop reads CSAGRGWVDIQYF. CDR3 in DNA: TGCAGTGCTGGTCGGGGCTGGGTGGACATTCAGTACTTC.

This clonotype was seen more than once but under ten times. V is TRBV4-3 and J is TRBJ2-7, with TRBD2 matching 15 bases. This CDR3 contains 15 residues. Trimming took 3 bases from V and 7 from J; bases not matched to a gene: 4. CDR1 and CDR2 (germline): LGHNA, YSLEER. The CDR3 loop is CASSQNGLAGGEQYF. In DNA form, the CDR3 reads TGCGCCAGCAGCCAGAATGGACTAGCGGGAGGGGAGCAGTACTTC.

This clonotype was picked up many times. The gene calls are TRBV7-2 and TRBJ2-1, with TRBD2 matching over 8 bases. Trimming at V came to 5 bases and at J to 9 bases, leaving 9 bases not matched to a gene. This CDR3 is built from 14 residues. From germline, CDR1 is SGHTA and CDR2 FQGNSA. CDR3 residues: CASSVGGGITEQFF. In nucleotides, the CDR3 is TGTGCCAGCAGCGTCGGGGGGGGGATCACTGAGCAGTTCTTC.

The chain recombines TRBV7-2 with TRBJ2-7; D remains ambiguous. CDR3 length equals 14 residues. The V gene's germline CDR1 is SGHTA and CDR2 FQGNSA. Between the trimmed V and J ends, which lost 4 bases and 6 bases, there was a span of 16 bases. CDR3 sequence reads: CASSWSFSLGEQYF. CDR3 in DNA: TGTGCCAGCAGCTGGTCTTTCTCCTTGGGCGAGCAGTACTTC.

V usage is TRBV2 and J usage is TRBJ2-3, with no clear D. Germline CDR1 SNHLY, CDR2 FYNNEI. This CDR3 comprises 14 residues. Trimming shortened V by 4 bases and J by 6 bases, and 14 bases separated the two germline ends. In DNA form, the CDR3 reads TGTGCCAGCAGTGGCGTGGAAAGTTCGGATACGCAGTATTTT. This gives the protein CASSGVESSDTQYF. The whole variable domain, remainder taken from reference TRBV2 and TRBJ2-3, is EPEVTQTPSHQVTQMGQEVILRCVPISNHLYFYWYRQILGQKVEFLVSFYNNEISEKSEIFDDQFSVERPDGSNFTLKIRSTKLEDSAMYFCASSGVESSDTQYFGPGTRLTVL.

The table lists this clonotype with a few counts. CDR3 amino acids: CASSGLTDNEQFF. The CDR3 DNA reads TGTGCCAGCAGCGGACTAACCGACAATGAGCAGTTCTTC. The chain couples TRBV6-2 or TRBV6-3 to TRBJ2-1; D may be TRBD2 (6 bases). V gave up 6 bases and J gave up 5 bases, with 11 bases separating them. The CDR3 is 13 residues long. In germline, CDR1 is MNHEY, CDR2 SVGEGT.

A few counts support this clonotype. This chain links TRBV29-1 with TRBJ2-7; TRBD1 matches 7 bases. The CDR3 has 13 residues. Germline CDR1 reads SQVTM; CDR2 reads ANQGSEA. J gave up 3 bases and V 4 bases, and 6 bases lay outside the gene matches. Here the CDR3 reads CSVAGTEFYEQYF. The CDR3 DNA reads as TGCAGCGTTGCGGGGACAGAGTTCTACGAGCAGTACTTC.

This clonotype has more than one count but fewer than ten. CDR3: CASSLEASGEGYTF. CDR3 in DNA: TGTGCCAGCAGCTTAGAAGCCTCAGGGGAAGGCTACACCTTC. The chain couples TRBV7-2 to TRBJ1-2, with a possible D match to TRBD1 (6 bases). CDR3 length equals 14 residues. CDR1 is SGHTA, CDR2 FQGNSA, per germline. Deletions cut 1 base from V and 8 bases from J, with 14 bases between. The full variable domain, with the rest looked up from reference TRBV7-2 and TRBJ1-2, is GAGVSQSPSNKVTEKGKDVELRCDPISGHTALYWYRQSLGQGLEFLIYFQGNSAPDKSGLPSDRFSAERTGGSVSTLTIQRTQQEDSAVYLCASSLEASGEGYTFGSGTRLTVV.

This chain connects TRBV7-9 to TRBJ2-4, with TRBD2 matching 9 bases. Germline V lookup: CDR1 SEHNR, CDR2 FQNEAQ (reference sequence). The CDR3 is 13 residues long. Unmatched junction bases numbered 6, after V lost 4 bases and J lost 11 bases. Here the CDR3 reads CASSSLAGQLQYF. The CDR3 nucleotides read TGTGCCAGCAGCTCACTAGCGGGTCAGCTTCAGTACTTC.

In nucleotides, the CDR3 is TGTGCCAGCTCCCAGGGGGCCACTCAGCCCCAGCATTTT. It is translated as CASSQGATQPQHF. The chain recombines TRBV18 with TRBJ1-5; TRBD1 matches 8 bases. Trimming removed 6 bases from V and 6 bases from J; junction bases left unmatched: 4. Per the germline V gene, CDR1 is KGHSH and CDR2 is LQKENI. The CDR3 loop spans 13 amino acids.

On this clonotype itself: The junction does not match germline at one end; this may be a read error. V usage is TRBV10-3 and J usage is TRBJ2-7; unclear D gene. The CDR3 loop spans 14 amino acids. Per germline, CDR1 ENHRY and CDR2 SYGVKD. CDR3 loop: CAIGEATLGNEQYF. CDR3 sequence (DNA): TGTGCCATCGGTGAGGCCACCTTGGGTAACGAGCAGTACTTC.

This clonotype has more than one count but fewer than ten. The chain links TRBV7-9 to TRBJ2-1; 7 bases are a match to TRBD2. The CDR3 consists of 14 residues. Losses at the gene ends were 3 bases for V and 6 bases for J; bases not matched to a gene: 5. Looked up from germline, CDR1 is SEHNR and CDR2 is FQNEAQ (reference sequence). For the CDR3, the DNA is TGTGCCAGCAGCTTTGACGGGGGGTTCAATGAGCAGTTCTTC. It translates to CASSFDGGFNEQFF.

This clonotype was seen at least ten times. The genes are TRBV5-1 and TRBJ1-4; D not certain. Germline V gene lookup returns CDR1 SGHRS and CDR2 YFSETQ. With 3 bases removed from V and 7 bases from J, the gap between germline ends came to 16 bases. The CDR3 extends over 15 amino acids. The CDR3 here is CASSSEARRVEKLFF. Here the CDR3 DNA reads TGCGCCAGCAGCTCCGAAGCACGGCGCGTTGAAAAACTGTTTTTT.

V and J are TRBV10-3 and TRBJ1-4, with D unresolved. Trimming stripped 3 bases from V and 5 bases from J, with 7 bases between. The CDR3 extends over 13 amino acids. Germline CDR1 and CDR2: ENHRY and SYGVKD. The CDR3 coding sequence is TGTGCCATCAGTGACAACAGCAATGAAAAACTGTTTTTT. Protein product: CAISDNSNEKLFF.

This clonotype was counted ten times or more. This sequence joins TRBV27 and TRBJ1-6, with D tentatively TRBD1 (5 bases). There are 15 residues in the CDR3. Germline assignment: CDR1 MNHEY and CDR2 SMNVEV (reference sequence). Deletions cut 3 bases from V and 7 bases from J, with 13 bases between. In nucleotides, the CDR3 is TGTGCCAGCAGTTTCACCGGGGCGCGAAATTCACCCCTCCACTTT. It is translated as CASSFTGARNSPLHF.

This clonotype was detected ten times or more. DNA of the CDR3: TGTGCCAGCAGCCAAGCCTCTAGCGGTCCTAGCTCCTACAATGAGCAGTTCTTC. Translation: CASSQASSGPSSYNEQFF. The gene calls are TRBV3-1 and TRBJ2-1; 7 bases map to TRBD2. CDR1 and CDR2 from the germline V gene are LGHDT and YNNKEL (reference sequence). The CDR3 is 18 residues long. J lost 0 bases, V lost 1 base, and 9 bases had no gene match.

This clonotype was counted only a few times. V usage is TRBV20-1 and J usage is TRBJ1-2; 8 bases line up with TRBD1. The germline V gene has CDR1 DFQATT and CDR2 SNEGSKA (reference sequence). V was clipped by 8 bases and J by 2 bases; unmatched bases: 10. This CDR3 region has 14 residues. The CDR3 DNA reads TGCAGTACCGAATCCGGGACAGGCAACTATGGCTACACCTTC. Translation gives CSTESGTGNYGYTF.

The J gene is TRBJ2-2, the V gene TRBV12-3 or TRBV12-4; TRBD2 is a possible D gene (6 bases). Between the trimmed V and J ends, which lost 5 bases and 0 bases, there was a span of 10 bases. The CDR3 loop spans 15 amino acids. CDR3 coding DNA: TGTGCCAGCAGTCCTCGGACTACGAACACCGGGGAGCTGTTTTTT. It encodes CASSPRTTNTGELFF.

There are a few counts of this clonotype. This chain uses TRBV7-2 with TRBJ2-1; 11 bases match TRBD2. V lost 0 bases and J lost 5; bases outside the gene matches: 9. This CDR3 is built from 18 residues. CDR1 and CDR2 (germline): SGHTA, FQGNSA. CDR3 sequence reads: CASSLASVAGGTDNEQFF. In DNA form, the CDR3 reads TGTGCCAGCAGCTTAGCCTCGGTAGCGGGAGGGACCGACAATGAGCAGTTCTTC.

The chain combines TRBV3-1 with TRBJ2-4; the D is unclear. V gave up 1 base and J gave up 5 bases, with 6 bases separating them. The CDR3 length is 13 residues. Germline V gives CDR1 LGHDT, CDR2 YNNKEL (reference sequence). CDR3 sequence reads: CASSQVTENIQYF. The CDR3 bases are TGTGCCAGCAGCCAAGTAACTGAAAACATTCAGTACTTC.